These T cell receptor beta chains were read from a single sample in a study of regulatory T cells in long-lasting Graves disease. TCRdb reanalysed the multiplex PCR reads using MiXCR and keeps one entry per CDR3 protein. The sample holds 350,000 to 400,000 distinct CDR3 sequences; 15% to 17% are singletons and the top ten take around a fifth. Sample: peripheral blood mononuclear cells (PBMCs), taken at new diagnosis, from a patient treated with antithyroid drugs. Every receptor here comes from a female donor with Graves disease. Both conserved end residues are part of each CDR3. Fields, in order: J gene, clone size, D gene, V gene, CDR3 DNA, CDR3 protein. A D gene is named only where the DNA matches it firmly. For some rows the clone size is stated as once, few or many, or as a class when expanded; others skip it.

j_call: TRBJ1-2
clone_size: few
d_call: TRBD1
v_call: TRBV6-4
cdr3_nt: TGTGCCAGCAGCGAAAATACAGGGGTTATCTATGGCTACACCTTC
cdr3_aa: CASSENTGVIYGYTF

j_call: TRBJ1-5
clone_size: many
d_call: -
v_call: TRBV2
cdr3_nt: TGTGCCAGCAGACAGGGTACGGGCAATCAGCCCCAGCATTTT
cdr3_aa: CASRQGTGNQPQHF

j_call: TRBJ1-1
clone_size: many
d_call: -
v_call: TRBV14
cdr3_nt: TGTGCCAGCAGCCCCTTCCTGAACACTGAAGCTTTCTTT
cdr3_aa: CASSPFLNTEAFF

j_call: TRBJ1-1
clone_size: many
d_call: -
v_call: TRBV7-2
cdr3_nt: TGTGCCAGCACTCCCAACCGGCTGAACACTGAAGCTTTCTTT
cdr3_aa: CASTPNRLNTEAFF

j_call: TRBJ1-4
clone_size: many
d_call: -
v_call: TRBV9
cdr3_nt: TGTGCCAGCAGCGTAAGTCAGGGAGCGGAAAAACTGTTTTTT
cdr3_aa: CASSVSQGAEKLFF

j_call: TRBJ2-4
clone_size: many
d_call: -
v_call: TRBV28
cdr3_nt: TGTGCCAGCAGTCCCTCAGGGCTGCTAGCCAAAAACATTCAGTACTTC
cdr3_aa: CASSPSGLLAKNIQYF

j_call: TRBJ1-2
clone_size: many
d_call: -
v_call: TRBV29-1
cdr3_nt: TGCAGCGTTGACGACGGGAACTATGGCTACACCTTC
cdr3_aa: CSVDDGNYGYTF

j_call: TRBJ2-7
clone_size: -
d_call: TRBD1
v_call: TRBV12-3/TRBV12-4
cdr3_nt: TGTGCCAGCATAAAGGGACAGGGGGCCTACGAGCAGTACTTC
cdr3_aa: CASIKGQGAYEQYF

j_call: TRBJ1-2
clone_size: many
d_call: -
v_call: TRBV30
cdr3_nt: TGTGCCTGGAGCCCCAGGTTCTACACCTTC
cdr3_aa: CAWSPRFYTF

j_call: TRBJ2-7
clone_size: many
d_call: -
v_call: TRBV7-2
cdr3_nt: TGTGCCAGCAGCTTAGGGTCTGAATACGAGCAGTACTTC
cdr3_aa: CASSLGSEYEQYF

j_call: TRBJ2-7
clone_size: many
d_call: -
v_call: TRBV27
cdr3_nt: TGTGCCAGCAGTTTATCACCTCTCAACGAGCAGTACTTC
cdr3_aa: CASSLSPLNEQYF

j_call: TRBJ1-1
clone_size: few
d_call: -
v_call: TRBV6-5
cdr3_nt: TGTGCCAGCAGTTACTCGAGTGACCGGAACACTGAAGCTTCCTTT
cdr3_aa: CASSYSSDRNTEASF

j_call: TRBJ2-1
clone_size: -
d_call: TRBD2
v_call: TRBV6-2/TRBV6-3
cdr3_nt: TGTGCCAGCAGTTACTCAACGGGAGGGACGACCACGGATGAGCAGTTCTTC
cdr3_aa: CASSYSTGGTTTDEQFF

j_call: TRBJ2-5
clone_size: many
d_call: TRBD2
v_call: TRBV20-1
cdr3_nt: TGCAGTGCTAGTCCTAGCGGGGGGGCATGGGTAGAGACCCAGTACTTC
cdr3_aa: CSASPSGGAWVETQYF

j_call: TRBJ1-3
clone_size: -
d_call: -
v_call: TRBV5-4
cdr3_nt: TGTGCCAGCAGCGAATCCAAATGGCGCTCTGGAAACACCATATATTTT
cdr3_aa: CASSESKWRSGNTIYF

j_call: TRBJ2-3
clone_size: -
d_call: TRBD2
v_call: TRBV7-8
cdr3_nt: TGTGCCAGCAGCACCTCGACTAGCGCCTTCACAGATACGCAGTATTTT
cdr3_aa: CASSTSTSAFTDTQYF

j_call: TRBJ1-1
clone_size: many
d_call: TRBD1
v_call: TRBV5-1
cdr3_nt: TGCGCCAGCAGCTTGTGGCCCCAAGGACAGGGTCACACTGAAGCTTTCTTT
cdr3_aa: CASSLWPQGQGHTEAFF

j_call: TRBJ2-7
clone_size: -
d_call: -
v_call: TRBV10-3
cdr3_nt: TGTGCCATCAGTGAGTCGACAGGCGGCGAGCAGTACTTC
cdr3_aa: CAISESTGGEQYF

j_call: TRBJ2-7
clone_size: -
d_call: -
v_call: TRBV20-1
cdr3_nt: TGCAGTGCTAGCGTGATGGACGAGCAGTACTTC
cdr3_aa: CSASVMDEQYF

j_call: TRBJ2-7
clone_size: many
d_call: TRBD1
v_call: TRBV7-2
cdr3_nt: TGTGCCAGCAGCTCGTCCGGGACAGCAGCCTACGAGCAGTACTTC
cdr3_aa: CASSSSGTAAYEQYF

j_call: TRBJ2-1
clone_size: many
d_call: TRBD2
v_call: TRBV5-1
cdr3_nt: TGCGCCAGCAGGGGAGGGGACAATGAGCAGTTCTTC
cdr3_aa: CASRGGDNEQFF

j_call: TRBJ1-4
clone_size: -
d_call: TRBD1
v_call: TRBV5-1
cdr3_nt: TGCGCCAGCAGAGGACAGGGAAATGAAAAACTGTTTTTT
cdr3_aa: CASRGQGNEKLFF

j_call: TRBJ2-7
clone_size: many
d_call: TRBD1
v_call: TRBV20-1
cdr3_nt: TGCAGTGCTATAATAGGGACAGGGGTGTACGAGCAGTACTTC
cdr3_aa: CSAIIGTGVYEQYF

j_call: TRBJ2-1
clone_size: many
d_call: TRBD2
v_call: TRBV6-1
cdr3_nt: TGTGCCAGCAGAGGAACTTCGACTAGCGGGGCGGGGAATGAGCAGTTCTTC
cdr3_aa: CASRGTSTSGAGNEQFF

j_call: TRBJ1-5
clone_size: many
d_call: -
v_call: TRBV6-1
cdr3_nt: TGTGCCAGCAGTGAAGAGGAACAGCCTGATAGCAATCAGCCCCAGCATTTT
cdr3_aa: CASSEEEQPDSNQPQHF

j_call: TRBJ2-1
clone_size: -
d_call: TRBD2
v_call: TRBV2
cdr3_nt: TGTGCCAGCAGTGAAGCGGGACTAGCGGGAGTATCGAGGCAGTTCTTC
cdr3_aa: CASSEAGLAGVSRQFF

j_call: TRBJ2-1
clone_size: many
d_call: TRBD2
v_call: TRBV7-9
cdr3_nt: TGTGCCAGCAGCTCACGACTAGCGGGCAACAATGAGCAGTTCTTC
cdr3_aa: CASSSRLAGNNEQFF

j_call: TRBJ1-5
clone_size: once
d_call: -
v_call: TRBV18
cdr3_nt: TGTGCCAGCTCACCGATCGGGGAAGAGAATCAGCCCCAGCATTTT
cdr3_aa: CASSPIGEENQPQHF

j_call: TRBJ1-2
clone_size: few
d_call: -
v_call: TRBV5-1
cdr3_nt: TGCGCCAGCAGCCCCCAGACCGGGGACGGCGGCTACACCTTC
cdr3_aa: CASSPQTGDGGYTF

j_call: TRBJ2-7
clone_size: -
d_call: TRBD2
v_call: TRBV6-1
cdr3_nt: TGTGCCAGCAGTATGGGCTGGACTAGCGACGAGCAGTACTTC
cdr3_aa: CASSMGWTSDEQYF

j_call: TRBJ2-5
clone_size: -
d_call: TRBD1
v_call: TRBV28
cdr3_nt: TGTGCCAGCAGTTTATCGACAGGGGGGGAGACCCAGTACTTC
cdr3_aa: CASSLSTGGETQYF

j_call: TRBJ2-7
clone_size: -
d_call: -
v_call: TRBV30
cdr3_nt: TGTGCCTGGAGTGTAGATGACAGTAGGCACGAGCAGTACTTC
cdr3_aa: CAWSVDDSRHEQYF

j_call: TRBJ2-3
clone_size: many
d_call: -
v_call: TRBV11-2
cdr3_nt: TGTGCCAGCAGCTACTTTAGTGCTACAGATACGCAGTATTTT
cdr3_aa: CASSYFSATDTQYF

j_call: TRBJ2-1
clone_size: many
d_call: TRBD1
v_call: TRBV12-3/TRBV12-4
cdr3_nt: TGTGCCAGCAATTCCGGGGACAGGGGACATGAGCAGTTCTTC
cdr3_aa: CASNSGDRGHEQFF

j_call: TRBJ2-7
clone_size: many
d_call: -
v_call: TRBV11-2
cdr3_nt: TGTGCCAGCAGCTTAGACCGCGCGGGACGGATCTACGAGCAGTACTTC
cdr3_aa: CASSLDRAGRIYEQYF

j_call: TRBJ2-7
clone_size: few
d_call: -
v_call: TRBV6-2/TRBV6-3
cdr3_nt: TGTGCCAGCAGAGCGCTAGTCCCCTACGAGCAGTACTTC
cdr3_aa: CASRALVPYEQYF

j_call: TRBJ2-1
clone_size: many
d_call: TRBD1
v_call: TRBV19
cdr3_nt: TGTGCCAGTAGTGTGACAGGGGGCTACAATGAGCAGTTCTTC
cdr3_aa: CASSVTGGYNEQFF

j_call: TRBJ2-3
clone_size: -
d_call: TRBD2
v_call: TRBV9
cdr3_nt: TGTGCCAGCAGCGTAGGAGTAAGCGGGGGGATCACAGATACGCAGTATTTT
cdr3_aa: CASSVGVSGGITDTQYF

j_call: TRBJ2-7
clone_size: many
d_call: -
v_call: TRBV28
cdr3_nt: TGTGCCAGCAGCAAAAGGGGTGTAGGCTACGAGCAGTACTTC
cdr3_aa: CASSKRGVGYEQYF

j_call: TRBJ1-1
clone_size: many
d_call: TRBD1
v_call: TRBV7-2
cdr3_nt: TGTGCCAGCAGCTTAGCGCGGGGACAGGGGTGGACTGAAGCTTTCTTT
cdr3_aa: CASSLARGQGWTEAFF

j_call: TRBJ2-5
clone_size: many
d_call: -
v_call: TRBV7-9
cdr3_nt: TGTGCCAGCAGCTTAGGACTGGGCCAAGAGACCCAGTACTTC
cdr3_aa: CASSLGLGQETQYF

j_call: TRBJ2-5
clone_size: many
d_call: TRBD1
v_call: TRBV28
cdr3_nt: TGTGCCAGCACCGTACAACCGGGACAGGGGAGGGGTGAGACCCAGTACTTC
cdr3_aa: CASTVQPGQGRGETQYF

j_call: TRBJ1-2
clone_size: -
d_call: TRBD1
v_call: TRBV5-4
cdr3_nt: TGTGCCAGCAGCCCAGACAGGGATCCCGGTGGCTACACCTTC
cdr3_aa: CASSPDRDPGGYTF